This TCR beta chain was obtained from a study of cytomegalovirus exposure and HLA in healthy donors. Concerning this clone: The antigen remains unidentified.

The CDR3 covers 18 residues. Germline CDR1 SQVTM, CDR2 ANQGSEA. Trimming took 3 bases from V and 0 from J; bases not matched to a gene: 10. Primers for the PCR totalled 60 Vbeta and 13 Jbeta. Libraries were prepared by immunoSEQ multiplex PCR; TCRdb keeps only in-frame clonotypes and omits some of them. The sample consists of 65,000 to 90,000 clones, approximately 80% of them appearing once. Whole-study results and caveats: Sequencing had likely introduced a cluster of highly shared sequence variants as an artifact.

The receptor's source is a woman aged 40-49 years in good health and CMV-seropositive. This chain uses TRBV29-1 with TRBJ2-6, with 8 bases identical to TRBD1. The source material was PBMCs. The CDR3 DNA follows: TGCAGCGTTGATCCGCTAGGGACAGGACGCTCTGGGGCCAACGTCCTGACTTTC. It codes for CSVDPLGTGRSGANVLTF.